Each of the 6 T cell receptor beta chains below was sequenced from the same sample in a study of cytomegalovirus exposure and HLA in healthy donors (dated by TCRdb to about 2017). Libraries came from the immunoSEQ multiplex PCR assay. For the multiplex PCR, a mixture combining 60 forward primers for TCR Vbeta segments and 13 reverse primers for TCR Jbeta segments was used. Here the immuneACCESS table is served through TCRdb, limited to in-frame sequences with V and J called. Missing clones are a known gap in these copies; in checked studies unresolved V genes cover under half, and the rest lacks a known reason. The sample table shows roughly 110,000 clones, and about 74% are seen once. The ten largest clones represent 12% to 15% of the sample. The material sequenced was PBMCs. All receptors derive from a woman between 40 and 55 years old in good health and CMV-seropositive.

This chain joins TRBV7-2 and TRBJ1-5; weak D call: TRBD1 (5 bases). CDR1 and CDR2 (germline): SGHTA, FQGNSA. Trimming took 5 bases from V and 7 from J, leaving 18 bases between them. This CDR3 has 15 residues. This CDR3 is CASSAGTSRGQPQHF. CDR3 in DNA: TGTGCCAGCAGCGCAGGGACCTCCCGGGGGCAGCCCCAGCATTTT.

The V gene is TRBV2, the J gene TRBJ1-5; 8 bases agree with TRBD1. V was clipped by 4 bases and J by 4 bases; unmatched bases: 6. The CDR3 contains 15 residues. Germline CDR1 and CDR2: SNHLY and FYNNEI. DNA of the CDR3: TGTGCCAGCAGTGGGGGAGGACAGGGAAATCAGCCCCAGCATTTT. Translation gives CASSGGGQGNQPQHF.

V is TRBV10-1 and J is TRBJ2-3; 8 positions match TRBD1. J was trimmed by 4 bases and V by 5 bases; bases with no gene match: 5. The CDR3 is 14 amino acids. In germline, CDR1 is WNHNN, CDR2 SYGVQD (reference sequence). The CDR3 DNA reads TGCGCCAGCAGTAAGGACAGGGTGGCAGATACGCAGTATTTT. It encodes CASSKDRVADTQYF.

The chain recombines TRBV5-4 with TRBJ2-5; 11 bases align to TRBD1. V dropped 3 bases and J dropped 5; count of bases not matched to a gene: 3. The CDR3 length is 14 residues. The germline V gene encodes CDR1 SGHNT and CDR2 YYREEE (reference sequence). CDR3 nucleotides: TGTGCCAGCAGCTGGGGACAGGGGGACGAGACCCAGTACTTC. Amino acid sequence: CASSWGQGDETQYF.

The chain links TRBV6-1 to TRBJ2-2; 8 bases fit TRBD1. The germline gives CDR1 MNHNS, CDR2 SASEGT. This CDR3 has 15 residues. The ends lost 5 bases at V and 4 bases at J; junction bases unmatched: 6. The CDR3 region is CASSIRTGFTGELFF. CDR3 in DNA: TGTGCCAGCAGTATCCGGACAGGGTTCACCGGGGAGCTGTTTTTT.

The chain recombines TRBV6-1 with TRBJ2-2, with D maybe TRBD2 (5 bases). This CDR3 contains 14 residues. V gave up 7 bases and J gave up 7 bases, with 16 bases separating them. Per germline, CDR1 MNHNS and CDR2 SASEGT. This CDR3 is CASKSSGIGGELFF. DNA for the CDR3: TGTGCCAGCAAGAGTTCGGGGATTGGCGGGGAGCTGTTTTTT.